This entry is about one T cell receptor beta chain. The CDR3 runs to 15 residues. V gave up 1 base and J gave up 6 bases, with 16 bases separating them. CDR1 and CDR2 (germline): LNHNV, YYDKDF (reference sequence). The data were taken from a study of shared clonotypes between healthy human individuals. Naive CD8 cells lacked CD45RO and underwent positive selection for CCR7, leaving out terminally differentiated effector memory CD45RA+ cells. The method was immunoSEQ multiplex PCR; TCRdb's version includes in-frame clones alone and lacks a portion of them. The sample shows 650,000 to 800,000 clones, about 91% of them seen only once.

J is TRBJ2-7 and V is TRBV15; the D gene is possibly TRBD1 (7 bases). This receptor was taken from a man aged 25 to 45 in good health. The sample taken for sequencing was naive CD8+ T cells sorted from blood. The CDR3, as DNA: TGTGCCACCAGCAGAGTGGAGGGGGCCCTTCTCGAGCAGTACTTC. Translation: CATSRVEGALLEQYF. Together with reference TRBV15 and TRBJ2-7, the CDR3 gives the full variable domain: DAMVIQNPRYQVTQFGKPVTLSCSQTLNHNVMYWYQQKSSQAPKLLFHYYDKDFNNEADTPDNFQSRRPNTSFCFLDIRSPGLGDTAMYLCATSRVEGALLEQYFGPGTRLTVT.